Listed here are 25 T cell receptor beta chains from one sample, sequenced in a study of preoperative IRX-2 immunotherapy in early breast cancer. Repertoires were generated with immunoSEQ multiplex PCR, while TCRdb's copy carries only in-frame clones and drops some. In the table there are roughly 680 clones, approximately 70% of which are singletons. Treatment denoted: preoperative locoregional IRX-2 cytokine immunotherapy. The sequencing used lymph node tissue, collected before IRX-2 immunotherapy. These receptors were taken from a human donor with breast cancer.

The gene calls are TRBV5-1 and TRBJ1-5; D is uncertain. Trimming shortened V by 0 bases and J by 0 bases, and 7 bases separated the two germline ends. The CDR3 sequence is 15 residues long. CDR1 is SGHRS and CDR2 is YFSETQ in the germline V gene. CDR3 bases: TGCGCCAGCAGCTTGGAGGGCGGTAGCAATCAGCCCCAGCATTTT. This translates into CASSLEGGSNQPQHF.

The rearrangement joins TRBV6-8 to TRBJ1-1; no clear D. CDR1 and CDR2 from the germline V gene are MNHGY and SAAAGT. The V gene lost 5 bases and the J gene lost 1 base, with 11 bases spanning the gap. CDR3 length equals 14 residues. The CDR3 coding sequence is TGTGCCAGCAGTGCCTCACCAGGGAACACTGAAGCTTTCTTT. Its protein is CASSASPGNTEAFF.

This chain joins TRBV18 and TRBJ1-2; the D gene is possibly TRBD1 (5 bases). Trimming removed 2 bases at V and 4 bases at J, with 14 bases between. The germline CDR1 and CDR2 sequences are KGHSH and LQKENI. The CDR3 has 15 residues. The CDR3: CASSPGPGRSYGYTF. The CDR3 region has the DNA TGTGCCAGCTCACCAGGCCCGGGGCGGAGCTATGGCTACACCTTC.

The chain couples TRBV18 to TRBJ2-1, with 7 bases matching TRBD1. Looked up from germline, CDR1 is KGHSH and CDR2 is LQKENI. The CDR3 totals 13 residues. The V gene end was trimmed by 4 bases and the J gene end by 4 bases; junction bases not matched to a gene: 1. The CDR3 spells CASSHRGYNEQFF. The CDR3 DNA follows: TGTGCCAGCTCACACAGGGGTTACAATGAGCAGTTCTTC.

The CDR3 region is CASSLQGAGMNTEAFF. In nucleotides, the CDR3 is TGCGCCAGCAGCTTGCAGGGGGCTGGGATGAACACTGAAGCTTTCTTT. V and J are TRBV5-1 and TRBJ1-1; 8 positions agree with TRBD1. After removal of 1 base from V and 0 bases from J, the junction contained 5 bases not matched to a gene. There are 16 residues in the CDR3. Germline loops: CDR1 SGHRS, CDR2 YFSETQ.

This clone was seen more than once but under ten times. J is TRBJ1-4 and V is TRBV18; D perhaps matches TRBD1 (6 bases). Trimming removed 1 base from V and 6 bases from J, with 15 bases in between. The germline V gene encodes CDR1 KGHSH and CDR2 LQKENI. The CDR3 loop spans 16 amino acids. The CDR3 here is CASSPRLGGLDEKLFF. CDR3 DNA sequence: TGTGCCAGCTCACCACGTTTGGGGGGGCTGGATGAAAAACTGTTTTTT.

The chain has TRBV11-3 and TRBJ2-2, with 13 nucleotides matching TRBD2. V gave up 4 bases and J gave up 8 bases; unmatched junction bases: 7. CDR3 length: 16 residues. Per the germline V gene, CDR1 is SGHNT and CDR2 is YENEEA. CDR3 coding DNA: TGTGCCAGCAGCTCAGGACTAGCGGGGGCCCCGGGGGAGCTGTTTTTT. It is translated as CASSSGLAGAPGELFF.

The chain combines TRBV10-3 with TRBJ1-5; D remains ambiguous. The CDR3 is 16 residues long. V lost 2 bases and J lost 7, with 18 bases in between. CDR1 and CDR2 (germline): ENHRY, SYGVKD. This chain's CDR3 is CAISENPPGGHQPQHF. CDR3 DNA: TGTGCCATCAGTGAGAACCCCCCGGGTGGGCACCAGCCCCAGCATTTT.

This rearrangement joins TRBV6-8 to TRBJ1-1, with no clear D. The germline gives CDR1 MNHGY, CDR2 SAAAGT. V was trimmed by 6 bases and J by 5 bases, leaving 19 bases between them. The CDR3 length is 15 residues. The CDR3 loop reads CASRPGRRRETEAFF. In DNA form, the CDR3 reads TGTGCCAGCAGGCCGGGCCGACGGAGAGAAACTGAAGCTTTCTTT.

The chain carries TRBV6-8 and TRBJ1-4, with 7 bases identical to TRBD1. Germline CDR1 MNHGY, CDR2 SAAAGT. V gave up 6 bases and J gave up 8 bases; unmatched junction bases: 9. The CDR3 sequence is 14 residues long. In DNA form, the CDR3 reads TGTGCCAGCAGCGACAGGGCGGGAGAAGAAAAACTGTTTTTT. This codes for CASSDRAGEEKLFF.

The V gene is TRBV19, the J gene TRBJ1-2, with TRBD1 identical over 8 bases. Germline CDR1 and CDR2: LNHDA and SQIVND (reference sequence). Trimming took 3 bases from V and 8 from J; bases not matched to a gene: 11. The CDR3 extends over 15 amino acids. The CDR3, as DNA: TGTGCCAGTAGTATTATCCGAGACAGGGGAGGAGGCTACACCTTC. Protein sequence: CASSIIRDRGGGYTF. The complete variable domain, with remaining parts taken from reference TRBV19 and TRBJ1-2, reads DGGITQSPKYLFRKEGQNVTLSCEQNLNHDAMYWYRQDPGQGLRLIYYSQIVNDFQKGDIAEGYSVSREKKESFPLTVTSAQKNPTAFYLCASSIIRDRGGGYTFGSGTRLTVV.

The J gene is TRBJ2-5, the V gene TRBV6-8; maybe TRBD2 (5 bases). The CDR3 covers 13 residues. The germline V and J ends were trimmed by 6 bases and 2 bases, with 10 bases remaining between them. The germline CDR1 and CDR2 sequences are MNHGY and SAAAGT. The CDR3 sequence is CASSRTFQETQYF. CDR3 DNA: TGTGCCAGCAGCCGGACTTTTCAAGAGACCCAGTACTTC.

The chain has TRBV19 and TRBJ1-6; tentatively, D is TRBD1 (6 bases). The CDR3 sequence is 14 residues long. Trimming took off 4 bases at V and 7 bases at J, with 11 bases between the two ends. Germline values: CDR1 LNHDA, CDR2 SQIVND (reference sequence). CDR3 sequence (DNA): TGTGCCAGTAGTAAGGGGGAAGGGAATTCACCCCTCCACTTT. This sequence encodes CASSKGEGNSPLHF.

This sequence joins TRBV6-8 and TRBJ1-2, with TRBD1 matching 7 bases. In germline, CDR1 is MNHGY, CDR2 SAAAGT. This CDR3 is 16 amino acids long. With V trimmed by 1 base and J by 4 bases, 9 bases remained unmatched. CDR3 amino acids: CASSYLTGTTVYGYTF. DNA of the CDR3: TGTGCCAGCAGTTACTTGACAGGGACAACTGTCTATGGCTACACCTTC.

This CDR3 reads CASQPGRVNTEAFF. The CDR3 DNA sequence: TGTGCCAGCCAGCCCGGGCGGGTGAACACTGAAGCTTTCTTT. The chain employs TRBV28 and TRBJ1-1, with D hard to call. Between the trimmed V and J ends, which lost 8 bases and 0 bases, there was a span of 13 bases. Per germline, CDR1 MDHEN and CDR2 SYDVKM. The CDR3 has 14 amino acids.

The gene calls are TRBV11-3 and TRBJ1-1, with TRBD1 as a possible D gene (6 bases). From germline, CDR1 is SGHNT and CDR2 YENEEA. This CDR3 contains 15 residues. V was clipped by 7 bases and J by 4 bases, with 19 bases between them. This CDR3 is CASILGGPSTTEAFF. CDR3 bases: TGTGCCAGCATCCTAGGGGGGCCTTCGACCACTGAAGCTTTCTTT.

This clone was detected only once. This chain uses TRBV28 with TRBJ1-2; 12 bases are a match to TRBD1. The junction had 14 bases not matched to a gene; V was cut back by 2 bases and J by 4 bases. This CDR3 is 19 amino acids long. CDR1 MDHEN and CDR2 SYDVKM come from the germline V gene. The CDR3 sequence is CASSLPIRRDRGRGYGYTF. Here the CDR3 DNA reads TGTGCCAGCAGTTTACCTATACGCCGGGACAGGGGGCGCGGCTATGGCTACACCTTC.

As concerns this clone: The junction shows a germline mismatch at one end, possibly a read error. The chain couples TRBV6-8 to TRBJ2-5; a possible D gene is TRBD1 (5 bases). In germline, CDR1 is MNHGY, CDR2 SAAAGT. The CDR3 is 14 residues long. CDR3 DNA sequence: TGTGCCATCAGTCCAGGGATTGGGGTAAAGACCCAGTACTTC. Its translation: CAISPGIGVKTQYF.

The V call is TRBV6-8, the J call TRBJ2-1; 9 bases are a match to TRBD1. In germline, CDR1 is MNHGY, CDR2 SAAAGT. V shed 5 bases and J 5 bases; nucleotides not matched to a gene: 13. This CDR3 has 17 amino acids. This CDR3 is CASSTFLQGALDNEQFF. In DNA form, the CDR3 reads TGTGCCAGCAGTACCTTCCTACAGGGGGCATTGGACAATGAGCAGTTCTTC.

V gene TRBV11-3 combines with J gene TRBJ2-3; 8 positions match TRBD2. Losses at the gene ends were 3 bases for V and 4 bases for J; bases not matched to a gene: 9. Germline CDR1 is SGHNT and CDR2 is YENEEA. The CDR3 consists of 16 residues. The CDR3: CASSLNAGGMADTQYF. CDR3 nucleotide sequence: TGTGCCAGCAGCTTGAACGCGGGGGGAATGGCAGATACGCAGTATTTT.

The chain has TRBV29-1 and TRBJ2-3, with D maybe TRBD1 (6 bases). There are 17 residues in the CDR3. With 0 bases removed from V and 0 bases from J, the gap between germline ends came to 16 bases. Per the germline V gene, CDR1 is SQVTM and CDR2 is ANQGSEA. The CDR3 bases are TGCAGCGTTGAAGATCCCCCCTTAGGACAGAGCACAGATACGCAGTATTTT. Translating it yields CSVEDPPLGQSTDTQYF.

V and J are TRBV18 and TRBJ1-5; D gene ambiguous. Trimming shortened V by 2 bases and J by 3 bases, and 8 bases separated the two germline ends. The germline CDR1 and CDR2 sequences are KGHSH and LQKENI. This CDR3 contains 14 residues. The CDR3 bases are TGTGCCAGCTCACCAGGGAGCGCCAATCAGCCCCAGCATTTT. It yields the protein CASSPGSANQPQHF.

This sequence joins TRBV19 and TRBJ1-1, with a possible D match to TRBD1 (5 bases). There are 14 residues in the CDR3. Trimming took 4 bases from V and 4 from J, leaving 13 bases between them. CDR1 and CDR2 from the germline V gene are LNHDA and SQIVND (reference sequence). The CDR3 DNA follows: TGTGCCAGTAGTAGACGGGGGGTGATCACTGAAGCTTTCTTT. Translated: CASSRRGVITEAFF. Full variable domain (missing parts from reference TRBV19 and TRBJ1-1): DGGITQSPKYLFRKEGQNVTLSCEQNLNHDAMYWYRQDPGQGLRLIYYSQIVNDFQKGDIAEGYSVSREKKESFPLTVTSAQKNPTAFYLCASSRRGVITEAFFGQGTRLTVV.

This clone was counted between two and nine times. The CDR3 protein is CATLPPKQVNTGELFF. DNA of the CDR3: TGTGCCACCCTCCCCCCTAAACAGGTGAACACCGGGGAGCTGTTTTTT. The chain couples TRBV12-5 to TRBJ2-2; TRBD1 might be the D (5 bases). The V gene's germline CDR1 is LGHNT and CDR2 FRNRAP. The CDR3 consists of 16 residues.

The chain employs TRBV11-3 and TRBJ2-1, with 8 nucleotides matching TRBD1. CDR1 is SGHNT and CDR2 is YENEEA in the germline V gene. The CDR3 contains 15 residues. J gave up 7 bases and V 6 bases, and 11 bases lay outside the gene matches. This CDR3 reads CASRPRQGPSNEQFF. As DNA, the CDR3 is TGTGCCAGCAGGCCTAGACAGGGGCCCAGTAATGAGCAGTTCTTC.